The text below deals with one T cell receptor beta chain. The sample belongs to a study of T cell clusters in autoimmune cytopenias. TRB was amplified from roughly 250 ng of peripheral blood genomic DNA per sample. TRB rearrangements were amplified by touch-down multiplex PCR with mixed TRB-A/B primers. TCRdb reanalyzed the multiplex PCR reads and collapses them to one entry per CDR3 protein, without DNA. The table lists thousands of distinct CDR3 sequences. Germline loops: CDR1 MDHEN, CDR2 SYDVKM. The CDR3 extends over 13 amino acids. The sequencing sample was made of peripheral blood. This TCR was recovered from a human donor with an autoimmune cytopenia or autoimmune hepatitis (not recorded which). This chain uses TRBV28 with TRBJ1-2. CDR3 sequence reads: CASSLSTDISYTF.